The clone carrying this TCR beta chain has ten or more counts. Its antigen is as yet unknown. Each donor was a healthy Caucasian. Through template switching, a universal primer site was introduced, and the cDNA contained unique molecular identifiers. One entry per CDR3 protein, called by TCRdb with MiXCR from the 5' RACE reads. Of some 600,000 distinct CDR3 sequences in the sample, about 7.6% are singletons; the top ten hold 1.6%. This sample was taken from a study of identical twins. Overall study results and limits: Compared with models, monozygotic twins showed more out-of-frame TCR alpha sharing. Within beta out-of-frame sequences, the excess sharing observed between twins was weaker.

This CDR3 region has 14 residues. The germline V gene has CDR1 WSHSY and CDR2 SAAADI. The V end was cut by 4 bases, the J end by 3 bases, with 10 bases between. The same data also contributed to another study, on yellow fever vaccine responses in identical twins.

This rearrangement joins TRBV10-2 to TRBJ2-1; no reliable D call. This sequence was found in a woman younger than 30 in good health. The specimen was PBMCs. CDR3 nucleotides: TGCGCCAGCAGTGTGGGGTCTTACTACAATGAGCAGTTCTTC. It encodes CASSVGSYYNEQFF.